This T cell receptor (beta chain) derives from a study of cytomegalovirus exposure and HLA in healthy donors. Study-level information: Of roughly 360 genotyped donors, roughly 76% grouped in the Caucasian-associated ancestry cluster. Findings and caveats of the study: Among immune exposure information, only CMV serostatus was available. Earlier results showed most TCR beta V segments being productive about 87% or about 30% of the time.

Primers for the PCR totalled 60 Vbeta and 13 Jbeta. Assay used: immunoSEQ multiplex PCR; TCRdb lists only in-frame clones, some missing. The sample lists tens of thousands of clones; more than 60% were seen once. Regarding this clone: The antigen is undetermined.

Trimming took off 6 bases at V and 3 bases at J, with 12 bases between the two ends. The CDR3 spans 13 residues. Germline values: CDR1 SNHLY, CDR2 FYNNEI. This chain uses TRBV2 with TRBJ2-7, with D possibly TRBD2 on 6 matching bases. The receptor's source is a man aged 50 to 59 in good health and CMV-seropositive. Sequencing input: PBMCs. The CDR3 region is CASRGGSFYEQYF. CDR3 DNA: TGTGCCAGCAGGGGAGGAAGTTTCTACGAGCAGTACTTC.